Below, 25 T cell receptor beta chains from the same sample are listed, as sequenced in a study of blood T cell repertoires in COVID-19. Generated by immunoSEQ multiplex PCR, the TCRdb table keeps only in-frame clones and is missing some. The sample yields about 130,000 clones, approximately 86% seen once. The sample comprised PBMCs or T cells enriched from blood (not recorded which). These TCRs come from a woman aged 45 to 65 who had recovered from COVID-19.

This clone was seen a single time. This chain links TRBV7-9 with TRBJ2-3; unclear D gene. The CDR3 is 13 amino acids. In germline, CDR1 is SEHNR, CDR2 FQNEAQ (reference sequence). Trimming took 5 bases from V and 4 from J, leaving 10 bases between them. CDR3 coding DNA: TGTGCCAGCAGCCCAGTAGGAGCAGATACGCAGTATTTT. This encodes CASSPVGADTQYF.

The chain links TRBV4-1 to TRBJ2-1; 8 nucleotides match TRBD2. V was pared by 1 base and J by 4 bases, with 3 bases of the junction left unmatched. The CDR3 covers 15 residues. Germline assignment: CDR1 MGHRA and CDR2 YSYEKL. The CDR3 DNA is TGCGCCAGCAGCCAAGCGGAGCGGGGGTACAATGAGCAGTTCTTC. Its protein is CASSQAERGYNEQFF.

CDR3 region: CASSLGQGFLNTEAFF. The CDR3 DNA is TGTGCCAGCTCACTGGGACAGGGGTTTCTGAACACTGAAGCTTTCTTT. V is TRBV18 and J is TRBJ1-1; 10 bases agree with TRBD1. Germline V gene data show CDR1 as KGHSH and CDR2 as LQKENI. The V gene end was trimmed by 4 bases and the J gene end by 0 bases; junction bases not matched to a gene: 5. This CDR3 is built from 16 residues. The entire variable domain, with the rest obtained from reference TRBV18 and TRBJ1-1, is as follows: NAGVMQNPRHLVRRRGQEARLRCSPMKGHSHVYWYRQLPEEGLKFMVYLQKENIIDESGMPKERFSAEFPKEGPSILRIQQVVRGDSAAYFCASSLGQGFLNTEAFFGQGTRLTVV.

The chain combines TRBV6-5 with TRBJ2-7, with no clear D. Trimming cost V 2 bases and J 0 bases, with 5 bases left between them. CDR3 length: 13 amino acids. Per the germline V gene, CDR1 is MNHEY and CDR2 is SVGAGI. CDR3 in DNA: TGTGCCAGCAGTTACCTGCGCTCCTACGAGCAGTACTTC. Translated, it gives CASSYLRSYEQYF.

The rearrangement links TRBV6-5 to TRBJ2-3, with 12 bases fitting TRBD2. Germline CDR1 is MNHEY and CDR2 is SVGAGI. The CDR3 loop spans 15 amino acids. V was clipped by 6 bases and J by 6 bases; unmatched bases: 7. CDR3 DNA sequence: TGTGCCAGCAGCCTAGGACTAGCGGGGTCGGATACGCAGTATTTT. Amino acids: CASSLGLAGSDTQYF.

This clone was recorded a few times. The J gene is TRBJ1-5, the V gene TRBV19, with TRBD1 as a possible D gene (5 bases). The V gene's germline CDR1 is LNHDA and CDR2 SQIVND (reference sequence). The CDR3 contains 14 residues. Trimming removed 7 bases from V and 6 bases from J, with 16 bases in between. The CDR3 protein is CASTPGGSFQPQHF. The CDR3 nucleotides are TGTGCCAGTACCCCGGGGGGGAGTTTTCAGCCCCAGCATTTT.

This clone has only a few counts. V is TRBV3-1 (or the pseudogene TRBV3-2) and J is TRBJ1-2, with 10 positions matching TRBD1. CDR3 length: 14 amino acids. Germline V lookup: CDR1 LGHDT, CDR2 YNNKEL (reference sequence). Trimming at V came to 4 bases and at J to 7 bases, leaving 6 bases not matched to a gene. The CDR3 DNA is TGTGCCAGCAGCCGAGGACAGGGGGAGGGTGGCTACACCTTC. Protein: CASSRGQGEGGYTF.

A remark on this clone: The junction differs from germline at one of its ends, possibly a read error. The J gene is TRBJ1-2, the V gene TRBV6-5; unclear D gene. Germline CDR1 MNHEY, CDR2 SVGAGI. CDR3 length: 14 amino acids. This CDR3 reads CASSRRSGFYDYTF. The CDR3 bases are TGTGCCAGCAGCCGCCGCTCGGGATTCTATGACTACACCTTC.

This chain joins TRBV19 and TRBJ1-4; 7 nucleotides match TRBD1. This CDR3 region has 13 residues. Germline V gene lookup returns CDR1 LNHDA and CDR2 SQIVND (reference sequence). With V trimmed by 5 bases and J by 7 bases, 4 bases remained unmatched. The CDR3 nucleotides read TGTGCCAGTAGTTTCGCAGGGGGTGAAAAACTGTTTTTT. Its protein product is CASSFAGGEKLFF.

The gene calls are TRBV7-9 and TRBJ1-1, with TRBD1 identical over 7 bases. The CDR3 extends over 16 amino acids. With V trimmed by 5 bases and J by 1 base, 10 bases remained unmatched. Germline CDR1 and CDR2: SEHNR and FQNEAQ (reference sequence). Here the CDR3 DNA reads TGTGCCAGCAGCCGGATTAAGCAGGGGGAGAACACTGAAGCTTTCTTT. Protein product: CASSRIKQGENTEAFF.

This sequence joins TRBV6-5 and TRBJ2-3, with 8 nucleotides matching TRBD1. J gave up 4 bases and V 5 bases, and 2 bases lay outside the gene matches. Per the germline V gene, CDR1 is MNHEY and CDR2 is SVGAGI. The CDR3 is 13 residues long. This chain's CDR3 is CASSQGASDTQYF. DNA of the CDR3: TGTGCCAGCAGTCAGGGGGCTTCAGATACGCAGTATTTT.

This chain uses TRBV7-9 with TRBJ1-5, with D perhaps matching TRBD1 (5 bases). Trimming took off 7 bases at V and 5 bases at J, with 12 bases between the two ends. The CDR3 is made up of 13 amino acids. Germline V gives CDR1 SEHNR, CDR2 FQNEAQ (reference sequence). The CDR3 DNA reads as TGTGCCAGCAACAAACAGGCCGATCAGCCCCAGCATTTT. Protein product: CASNKQADQPQHF.

The CDR3 is CASSPELNSPLHF. Written as DNA, the CDR3 is TGTGCCAGTAGTCCCGAGCTGAATTCACCCCTCCACTTT. The chain joins TRBV19 to TRBJ1-6; D gene uncertain. Trimming stripped 5 bases from V and 7 bases from J, with 9 bases between. The CDR3 totals 13 residues. Germline V CDR1 and CDR2: LNHDA, SQIVND (reference sequence). The whole variable domain, remainder taken from reference TRBV19 and TRBJ1-6, is DGGITQSPKYLFRKEGQNVTLSCEQNLNHDAMYWYRQDPGQGLRLIYYSQIVNDFQKGDIAEGYSVSREKKESFPLTVTSAQKNPTAFYLCASSPELNSPLHFGNGTRLTVT.

The chain is built from TRBV3-1 (or the pseudogene TRBV3-2) and TRBJ1-1; unclear D gene. CDR3 size: 17 residues. V was cut by 0 bases and J by 0 bases, with 14 bases left in between. Germline V lookup: CDR1 LGHDT, CDR2 YNNKEL (reference sequence). CDR3 residues: CASSQEAMVVMNTEAFF. For the CDR3, the DNA is TGTGCCAGCAGCCAAGAAGCAATGGTAGTCATGAACACTGAAGCTTTCTTT.

The J gene is TRBJ1-1, the V gene TRBV7-9; D is unresolved. The CDR3 consists of 12 residues. Trimming stripped 5 bases from V and 11 bases from J, with 15 bases between. Looked up from germline, CDR1 is SEHNR and CDR2 is FQNEAQ (reference sequence). The chain's CDR3 is CASSEEWQAAFF. CDR3 coding DNA: TGTGCCAGCAGCGAAGAGTGGCAGGCGGCTTTCTTT. Variable domain in full (rest from reference TRBV7-9 and TRBJ1-1): DTGVSQNPRHKITKRGQNVTFRCDPISEHNRLYWYRQTLGQGPEFLTYFQNEAQLEKSRLLSDRFSAERPKGSFSTLEIQRTEQGDSAMYLCASSEEWQAAFFGQGTRLTVV.

The V and J genes are TRBV7-9 and TRBJ2-1, with a weak D call TRBD2 (5 bases). The length of the CDR3 is 14 residues. V was clipped by 1 base and J by 4 bases, with 8 bases between them. Per the germline V gene, CDR1 is SEHNR and CDR2 is FQNEAQ (reference sequence). This CDR3 reads CASSLVERYNEQFF. CDR3 sequence (DNA): TGTGCCAGCAGCTTAGTTGAGCGGTACAATGAGCAGTTCTTC.

The sample holds one count of this clone. The chain uses TRBV23-1 and TRBJ1-5; D unresolved. TRBV23-1 is flagged as an ORF with uncertain function. This CDR3 has 14 amino acids. V lost 0 bases to trimming and J lost 6 bases, with 9 bases between them. DNA for the CDR3: TGCGCCAGCAGTCAATCTCTTTCGGGTCAGCCCCAGCATTTT. Protein: CASSQSLSGQPQHF.

The V and J genes are TRBV14 and TRBJ2-7, with 8 bases aligning to TRBD1. The CDR3 loop spans 15 amino acids. With V trimmed by 4 bases and J by 4 bases, 9 bases remained unmatched. In germline, CDR1 is SGHDN, CDR2 FVKESK. DNA for the CDR3: TGTGCCAGCAGCCCTGACGGACAGGGTTGGTACGAGCAGTACTTC. As protein: CASSPDGQGWYEQYF. The full variable domain, completed using reference TRBV14 and TRBJ2-7, is EAGVTQFPSHSVIEKGQTVTLRCDPISGHDNLYWYRRVMGKEIKFLLHFVKESKQDESGMPNNRFLAERTGGTYSTLKVQPAELEDSGVYFCASSPDGQGWYEQYFGPGTRLTVT.

The rearrangement links TRBV7-2 to TRBJ1-2, with D uncertain. CDR3 length: 12 residues. Trimming pared 3 bases from V and 5 bases from J, leaving 7 bases between. CDR1 and CDR2 (germline): SGHTA, FQGNSA. CDR3 protein: CASSFYGYGYTF. The CDR3 region has the DNA TGTGCCAGCAGCTTTTACGGGTATGGCTACACCTTC.

This chain uses TRBV3-1 (or the pseudogene TRBV3-2) with TRBJ1-5, with D perhaps matching TRBD1 (5 bases). The CDR3 is made up of 15 amino acids. Looked up from germline, CDR1 is LGHDT and CDR2 is YNNKEL (reference sequence). V lost 1 base, J lost 5 bases, and 12 bases lay in between. CDR3 nucleotides: TGTGCCAGCAGCCAAGGACAGATTAAATATCAGCCCCAGCATTTT. Its protein product is CASSQGQIKYQPQHF.

The CDR3 loop reads CASSSPGVLFYGYTF. In nucleotides, the CDR3 is TGTGCCAGTAGTAGCCCGGGGGTTCTTTTCTATGGCTACACCTTC. The chain recombines TRBV19 with TRBJ1-2; possibly TRBD1 for D (5 bases). The germline V gene has CDR1 LNHDA and CDR2 SQIVND (reference sequence). The CDR3 extends over 15 amino acids. Trimming removed 4 bases from V and 4 bases from J, with 16 bases in between.

The chain uses TRBV7-9 and TRBJ1-2; possibly TRBD1 for D (5 bases). There are 18 residues in the CDR3. Germline values: CDR1 SEHNR, CDR2 FQNEAQ (reference sequence). V lost 1 base and J lost 1, with 19 bases in between. CDR3 sequence (DNA): TGTGCCAGCAGCTTAGTTCTTGTCGGGGGAGTCGTTAACTATGGCTACACCTTC. It translates to CASSLVLVGGVVNYGYTF.

Remarks on this clone: A junction end diverges from the germline sequence, so it may reflect a read error. This rearrangement joins TRBV6-4 to TRBJ2-1; TRBD1 aligns across 12 bases. Germline lookup yields CDR1 MRHNA and CDR2 SNTAGT. This CDR3 has 15 residues. The CDR3: CASSRGTGGYSEQFF. CDR3 nucleotides: TGTGCCAGCAGTAGGGGGACAGGGGGCTACAGTGAGCAGTTCTTC.

This chain links TRBV27 with TRBJ1-2, with D possibly TRBD1 on 5 matching bases. Germline V gene sequence: CDR1 MNHEY, CDR2 SMNVEV (reference sequence). Trimming cost V 6 bases and J 4 bases, with 30 bases left between them. This CDR3 has 19 residues. The CDR3 region has the DNA TGTGCCAGCAGCTTACAATTTTGGGGGGGGACCCGGGGATTCTATGGCTACACCTTC. Residues: CASSLQFWGGTRGFYGYTF.

As regards this clone: At the DNA level, this CDR3 is encoded by other sequences in the same sample as well. V gene TRBV4-3 combines with J gene TRBJ1-5; D gene unclear. Germline lookup yields CDR1 LGHNA and CDR2 YSLEER. The V end lost 0 bases, the J end lost 6 bases, and 6 bases lay between the germline ends. The CDR3 totals 13 residues. The CDR3 protein is CASSQDRGQPQHF. CDR3 coding DNA: TGCGCCAGCAGCCAAGATCGAGGTCAGCCCCAGCATTTT.